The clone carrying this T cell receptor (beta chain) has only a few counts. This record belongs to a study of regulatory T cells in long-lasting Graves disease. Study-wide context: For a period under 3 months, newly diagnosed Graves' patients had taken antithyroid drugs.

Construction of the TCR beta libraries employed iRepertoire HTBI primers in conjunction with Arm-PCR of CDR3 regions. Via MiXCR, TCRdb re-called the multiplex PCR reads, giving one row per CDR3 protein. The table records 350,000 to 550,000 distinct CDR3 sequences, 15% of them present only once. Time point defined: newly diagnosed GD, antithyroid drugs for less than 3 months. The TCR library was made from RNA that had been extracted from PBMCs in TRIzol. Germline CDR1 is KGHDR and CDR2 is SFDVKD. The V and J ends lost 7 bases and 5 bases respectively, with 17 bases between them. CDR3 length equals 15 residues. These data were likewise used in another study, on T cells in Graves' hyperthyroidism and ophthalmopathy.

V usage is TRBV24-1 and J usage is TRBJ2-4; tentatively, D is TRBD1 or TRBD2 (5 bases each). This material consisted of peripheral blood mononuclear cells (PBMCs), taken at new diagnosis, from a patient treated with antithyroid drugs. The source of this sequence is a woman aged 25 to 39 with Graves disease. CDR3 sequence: CATSRGVPSENIQYF. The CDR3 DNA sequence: TGTGCCACCAGCCGAGGGGTGCCCAGCGAAAACATTCAGTACTTC.